This TCR beta chain was sequenced during a study of monozygotic twins with inflammatory bowel disease. Template switching was used to attach UMIs, which incorporated a 6-nucleotide sample barcode. TCRdb re-analyzed the 5' RACE reads; it lists each CDR3 protein once, without DNA. This sample's table has some 89,000 distinct CDR3 sequences. T cells were not sorted, and total RNA was isolated straight from whole blood. The specimen sequenced was blood. The origin of this receptor is a human donor with ulcerative colitis or Crohn's disease, or a healthy co-twin of an affected twin (not recorded which).

CDR3 region: CASSRSGTGGTGELFF. The chain joins TRBV6-1 to TRBJ2-2; as DNA is missing, the TRBD1 call by TCRdb cannot be tested. From germline, CDR1 is MNHNS and CDR2 SASEGT. The CDR3 extends over 16 amino acids.